The source of this T cell receptor (beta chain) is a study of identical twins. A universal primer binding site was introduced by template switching. The final cDNA contained unique molecular identifiers. TCRdb processed the 5' RACE reads anew with MiXCR; each CDR3 protein has one entry. The top ten hold 9% to 10% of the sample, which has about 240,000 distinct CDR3 sequences, about 11% seen once. The CDR3 spans 13 residues. V lost 1 base, J lost 6 bases, and 10 bases lay in between. CDR1 and CDR2 (germline): SGHTA, FQGNSA. This clonotype has a count of ten or more. Its antigen remains unidentified. Study results and limitations: Insertions ran lower in abundant cord blood beta clonotypes, though not in memory repertoires. Excess twin sharing in beta out-of-frame sequences was weaker.

This chain uses TRBV7-2 with TRBJ2-7; D gene ambiguous. The sequencing sample was made of memory T cells sorted from blood. The TCR originated in a man between 50 and 59 years old in good health. The CDR3 sequence is CASSLGWGSEQYF. In DNA form, the CDR3 reads TGTGCCAGCAGCTTAGGCTGGGGAAGCGAGCAGTACTTC.